This T cell receptor beta chain was profiled in a study of cytomegalovirus exposure and HLA in healthy donors. Study-level findings and limits: Rare TCR sequences predominated, though certain public TCRs were found in many donors.

Concerning this clone: Its antigen remains unidentified.

The germline CDR1 and CDR2 sequences are MNHEY and SMNVEV (reference sequence). The CDR3 is 15 amino acids. V was clipped by 5 bases and J by 4 bases, with 14 bases between them. The PCR contained 60 Vbeta and 13 Jbeta primers. The method was immunoSEQ multiplex PCR; TCRdb's version includes in-frame clones alone and lacks a portion of them. Listed are 110,000 to 150,000 clones; 2.2% falls within the top ten. The specimen was PBMCs. The receptor comes from a woman between 18 and 29 years old in good health and CMV-seronegative. The chain has TRBV27 and TRBJ1-4; no reliable D call. As DNA, the CDR3 is TGTGCCAGCAGTCCCCGGAGAGGGAATAATGAAAAACTGTTTTTT. This gives the protein CASSPRRGNNEKLFF.